This TCR beta chain came from a study of blood T cell repertoires in COVID-19. Study context: The United States, Italy and Spain were the sources of the acute and convalescent COVID-19 samples. Sample material is recorded as cDNA or gDNA derived from T cells, B-cell-depleted T cells, or PBMCs.

Original analysis: Amplification of reference gene primers was used by the study to estimate nucleated cell counts. Measured with immunoSEQ multiplex PCR; TCRdb has only the in-frame clones, and not every one. D and trimming come from the DNA, and the V and J calls and clone size come from that table. Among 30,000 to 35,000 clones listed, 80% to 90% were seen once. Trimming left V 4 bases short and J 4 bases short, with 8 bases between. This CDR3 is built from 12 residues. The germline gives CDR1 SGHAT, CDR2 FQNNGV. V is TRBV11-2 and J is TRBJ2-7, with D perhaps matching TRBD1 (5 bases). This TCR was recovered from a man in his fifties or sixties with acute or convalescent COVID-19. Sequenced sample: peripheral blood. CDR3 DNA: TGTGCCAGCAGCTCGGCAGGGTACGAGCAGTACTTC. Translated, it gives CASSSAGYEQYF.